Here is one TCR beta chain with its context. Its antigen is currently unknown. Unique molecular identifiers were incorporated during preparation of the TCRbeta library. Using its own MiXCR run on the PCR reads, TCRdb lists one record per CDR3 protein. The table records about 980,000 distinct CDR3 sequences, roughly 31% of them present only once. This sample is drawn from a study of T-cell reconstitution after alpha-beta-depleted transplantation in children. The V gene end was trimmed by 3 bases and the J gene end by 1 base; junction bases not matched to a gene: 3. The V gene's germline CDR1 is MGHRA and CDR2 YSYEKL. This CDR3 region has 16 residues. Study-wide points: Diversity of TCRbeta at day 60 was high in some patients, arising from surviving recipient T cells and thymic progenitors.

Sequences were derived from PBMCs, mostly from graft donor cells, sampled 360 days after TCRalphabeta/CD19-depleted stem cell transplant. The chain is built from TRBV4-1 and TRBJ2-2; 9 positions agree with TRBD2. The sequence came from a boy younger than two who had a stem cell transplant for SCID, so the T cells may come from the graft donor. CDR3 sequence: CASSQPSGVNTGELFF. The CDR3 DNA reads TGCGCCAGCAGCCAGCCTAGCGGGGTGAACACCGGGGAGCTGTTTTTT.